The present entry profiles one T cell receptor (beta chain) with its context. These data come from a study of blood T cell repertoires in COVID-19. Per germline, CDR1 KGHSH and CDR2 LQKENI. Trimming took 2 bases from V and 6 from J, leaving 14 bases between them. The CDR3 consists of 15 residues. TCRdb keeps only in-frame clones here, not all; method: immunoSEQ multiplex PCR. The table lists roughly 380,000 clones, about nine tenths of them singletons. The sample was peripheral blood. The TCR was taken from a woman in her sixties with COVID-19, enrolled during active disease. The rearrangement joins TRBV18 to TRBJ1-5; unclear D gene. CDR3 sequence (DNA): TGTGCCAGCTCACCAGCCGGGAATCTTCGTCAGCCCCAGCATTTT. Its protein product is CASSPAGNLRQPQHF.